Listed below are T cell receptor beta chains from one sample, sequenced in a study of T cells in Graves' hyperthyroidism and ophthalmopathy. TCRdb recomputed calls from the multiplex PCR reads with MiXCR, one row per CDR3 protein. The sample records roughly 700,000 distinct CDR3 sequences, around 16% being singletons. Sequencing was performed on blood. Source of these receptors: a man aged 50 or older with Graves' hyperthyroidism. Each CDR3 is given with its conserved first and last residue. The D gene is left open where the match is weak. Size tells how often a clone was seen (once, few, many) or the class of an expanded clone, and some rows leave it out.

D gene	clone size	V gene	J gene	CDR3 protein	CDR3 DNA
TRBD1	.	TRBV5-8	TRBJ2-5	CASSPGQGLETQYF	TGTGCCAGCAGCCCGGGACAGGGGTTAGAGACCCAGTACTTC
TRBD1	many	TRBV7-2	TRBJ2-1	CASSLGHSGTGLLKSYNEQFF	TGTGCCAGCAGCTTAGGGCACTCCGGGACAGGGCTTTTAAAGTCCTACAATGAGCAGTTCTTC
.	few	TRBV6-2/TRBV6-3	TRBJ2-3	CASSYETSNTQYF	TGTGCCAGCAGTTACGAGACTAGTAATACGCAGTATTTT
.	many	TRBV2	TRBJ2-5	CASSEPLFQQGQETQYF	TGTGCCAGCAGTGAACCCCTCTTCCAACAGGGCCAGGAGACCCAGTACTTC
.	many	TRBV20-1	TRBJ1-1	CSARPGHRMNTEAFF	TGCAGTGCTAGACCGGGACACCGCATGAACACTGAAGCTTTCTTT
.	.	TRBV29-1	TRBJ2-7	CSVGARGNEQYF	TGCAGCGTTGGGGCCAGGGGCAACGAGCAGTACTTC
.	.	TRBV5-4	TRBJ1-6	CASSNPGHNNSPLHF	TGTGCCAGCAGCAACCCGGGACATAATAATTCACCCCTCCACTTT
.	.	TRBV6-1	TRBJ2-7	CASRGSQEQYF	TGTGCCAGCAGGGGATCGCAGGAGCAGTACTTC
.	few	TRBV28	TRBJ2-5	CASSQGGETQCF	TGTGCCAGCAGCCAGGGTGGGGAGACCCAGTGCTTC
.	.	TRBV30	TRBJ1-5	CAWSLHSNQPQHF	TGTGCCTGGAGTCTTCATAGCAATCAGCCCCAGCATTTT
TRBD1	.	TRBV11-2	TRBJ2-5	CASSLLARGTVQETQYF	TGTGCCAGCAGCTTACTAGCCCGAGGGACAGTACAAGAGACCCAGTACTTC
.	many	TRBV28	TRBJ1-1	CASSFGRLTEAFF	TGTGCCAGCAGTTTCGGGCGATTGACTGAAGCTTTCTTT
TRBD1	many	TRBV2	TRBJ2-7	CASSWTGGKYEQYF	TGTGCCAGCAGCTGGACAGGGGGCAAATACGAGCAGTACTTC
TRBD2	few	TRBV4-1	TRBJ2-5	CASSQTEGLVGETQYF	TGCGCCAGCAGCCAAACTGAGGGACTAGTCGGGGAGACCCAGTACTTC
.	few	TRBV24-1	TRBJ2-3	CATSDRGEFESTDTQYF	TGTGCCACCAGTGACCGTGGAGAATTCGAGAGCACAGATACGCAGTATTTT
TRBD2	few	TRBV14	TRBJ2-1	CASSQVGGSFNEQFF	TGTGCCAGCAGCCAAGTGGGCGGGAGTTTCAATGAGCAGTTCTTC
TRBD1	few	TRBV6-1	TRBJ1-1	CATNRGLHTEAFF	TGTGCCACAAACAGGGGGCTCCACACTGAAGCTTTCTTT
.	few	TRBV4-1	TRBJ2-1	CASSQGGDFYNEQFF	TGCGCCAGCAGCCAAGGAGGAGACTTTTACAATGAGCAGTTCTTC
.	many	TRBV7-9	TRBJ1-2	CASSLGIGGGYTF	TGTGCCAGCAGCTTAGGGATTGGGGGCGGCTACACCTTC
TRBD1	many	TRBV27	TRBJ1-6	CASSLNPGQGVSPLHF	TGTGCCAGCAGTTTAAACCCGGGGCAGGGGGTATCTCCCCTCCACTTT
.	.	TRBV20-1	TRBJ2-3	CSARDLTPTPPDTQYF	TGCAGTGCTAGAGATCTGACCCCTACACCTCCAGATACGCAGTATTTT
.	many	TRBV11-2	TRBJ2-1	CASSSLRTSSYNEQFF	TGTGCCAGCAGCTCACTCCGGACGAGCTCCTACAATGAGCAGTTCTTC
TRBD2	many	TRBV6-2/TRBV6-3	TRBJ2-2	CASSPVMGSGMTGELFF	TGTGCCAGCAGCCCGGTAATGGGTAGCGGGATGACCGGGGAGCTGTTTTTT
.	few	TRBV24-1	TRBJ2-5	CATSDYQEWETQYF	TGTGCCACCAGTGATTATCAGGAGTGGGAGACCCAGTACTTC
.	many	TRBV10-3	TRBJ2-1	CAIRGPPGGNEQFF	TGTGCCATCAGGGGACCCCCCGGAGGCAATGAGCAGTTCTTC
.	many	TRBV3-1	TRBJ1-6	CASSEENSPLHF	TGTGCCAGCAGCGAGGAGAATTCACCCCTCCACTTT
.	few	TRBV7-9	TRBJ2-2	CASSLEYAAGELFF	TGTGCCAGCAGCTTAGAATACGCCGCCGGGGAGCTGTTTTTT
TRBD2	many	TRBV2	TRBJ2-1	CASNQAGIPYNEQFF	TGTGCCTCCAATCAAGCGGGGATACCATACAATGAGCAGTTCTTC
.	many	TRBV2	TRBJ1-2	CASSATDYGYTF	TGTGCCAGCAGTGCGACAGACTATGGCTACACCTTC
TRBD1	once	TRBV7-8	TRBJ2-5	CASRPRDRNFQETQYF	TGTGCCAGCAGGCCCCGGGACAGGAATTTTCAAGAGACCCAGTACTTC
TRBD2	many	TRBV28	TRBJ2-7	CASSITGTSGSYEQYF	TGTGCCAGCAGTATAACCGGGACTAGCGGTTCCTACGAGCAGTACTTC
.	few	TRBV4-1	TRBJ2-7	CASSPSPSPYEQYF	TGCGCCAGCAGCCCGTCTCCATCCCCCTACGAGCAGTACTTC
TRBD2	few	TRBV12-3/TRBV12-4	TRBJ2-5	CASSLTAGSLTQETQYF	TGTGCCAGCAGTTTGACAGCGGGAAGTTTAACTCAAGAGACCCAGTACTTC
TRBD1	many	TRBV6-2/TRBV6-3	TRBJ1-5	CASRGTGDHQPQHF	TGTGCCAGCAGGGGGACAGGGGATCATCAGCCCCAGCATTTT
.	few	TRBV5-1	TRBJ2-7	CASSSGMGSSHGYEQYF	TGCGCCAGCAGCTCTGGTATGGGGAGTAGTCACGGCTACGAGCAGTACTTC
TRBD2	.	TRBV28	TRBJ2-3	CASSPWTSGSDTQYF	TGTGCCAGCAGCCCCTGGACTAGCGGATCAGATACGCAGTATTTT